This record covers a single TCR beta chain. Its specificity is not known. The length of the CDR3 is 15 residues. Trimming took 3 bases from V and 3 from J; bases not matched to a gene: 6. The germline CDR1 and CDR2 sequences are SGHRS and YFSETQ. This sample is drawn from a study of OX40 agonist ivuxolimab in advanced cancers. Study-wide points: CD4+ T cells averaged fewer expanded clones than CD8+ T cells.

Profiled with immunoSEQ multiplex PCR; TCRdb holds only in-frame clones, not every one. The sample holds approximately 70,000 clones, around 84% seen once. The chain has TRBV5-1 and TRBJ2-1; 7 nucleotides agree with TRBD2. The sample was CD4+ or CD8+ T cells sorted from blood, taken in a trial of the OX40 agonist ivuxolimab. The TCR originated in an adult with an advanced solid tumor such as melanoma, head and neck, liver or kidney cancer. Here the CDR3 reads CASSSSGIYYNEQFF. The CDR3 DNA sequence: TGCGCCAGCAGCTCTAGCGGAATATACTACAATGAGCAGTTCTTC.